This T cell receptor (beta chain) originates from a study of T-cell reconstitution after alpha-beta-depleted transplantation in children. The study's findings and limits: Surviving recipient T cells and thymic progenitors underlay high day-60 TCRbeta diversity in some patients. Reported findings indicate that, about two months after transplant, alpha-beta T cells came from several hundred expanded clones, which were derived from non-depleted graft cells.

Preparation of the TCRbeta library was carried out with unique molecular identifiers. TCRdb re-analysed the PCR reads in MiXCR, keeping a single row per CDR3 protein. The sample holds some 440,000 distinct CDR3 sequences, roughly 17% seen once. In the case of this clonotype: Its target is not known.

The J segment lost 10 bases and the V segment lost 3 bases, leaving 11 bases of the junction unmatched. This CDR3 comprises 16 residues. Germline V gene data show CDR1 as LGHNA and CDR2 as YSLEER. The TCR comes from a boy under three years old who had a stem cell transplant for Wiskott-Aldrich syndrome, so the T cells may come from the graft donor. The chain is built from TRBV4-3 and TRBJ2-1, with 11 bases aligning to TRBD2. The material was PBMCs, mostly from graft donor cells, obtained 360 days after TCRalphabeta/CD19-depleted stem cell transplant. Written as DNA, the CDR3 is TGCGCCAGCAGCCAGGTTTTAGCGGGAGGGGACTTGGAGCAGTTCTTC. It encodes CASSQVLAGGDLEQFF.